This TCR beta chain was sequenced during a study of cytomegalovirus exposure and HLA in healthy donors. CDR1 SGHDT and CDR2 YYEEEE come from the germline V gene. The CDR3 has 15 residues. V lost 3 bases and J 5 bases, leaving 17 bases between the germline ends. The PCR was carried out with 60 Vbeta primers and 13 Jbeta primers. TCRdb keeps only in-frame clones here, not all; method: immunoSEQ multiplex PCR. In the table there are some 170,000 clones, roughly 79% of which are singletons. The receptor was isolated from a young woman in good health and CMV-seropositive. This rearrangement joins TRBV5-6 to TRBJ2-5; weak D call: TRBD1 (5 bases). Source material: PBMCs. CDR3 DNA sequence: TGTGCCAGCAGCTCGACGACAGATCCTTGGGAGACCCAGTACTTC. Translating gives CASSSTTDPWETQYF.